This T cell receptor beta chain was retrieved from a study of cytomegalovirus exposure and HLA in healthy donors. Overall study: The early release's HLA-typed donors yielded 65 million to 85 million unique TCRs. Findings and limits, study-wide: Most TCRs appeared rarely, but some public TCRs recurred in many donors. Overall, about 160 TCR beta chains were annotated as cytomegalovirus-associated. Relative to the roughly 640-donor mean, N-insertions were reportedly fewer in an Asian-associated ancestry cluster in a later analysis.

60 Vbeta and 13 Jbeta primers were used in PCR. The repertoire was sequenced with immunoSEQ multiplex PCR; TCRdb's copy has only in-frame clones and lacks some. The sample includes around 76,000 clones. The CDR3 contains 14 residues. CDR1 MGHDK and CDR2 SYGVNS come from the germline V gene. V lost 2 bases to trimming and J lost 5 bases, with 10 bases between them. Comments on this clone: Its cognate antigen is unknown.

The chain combines TRBV25-1 with TRBJ2-1; tentatively, D is TRBD1 (5 bases). The sequencing sample was made of PBMCs. This clonotype originated in a boy younger than 18 in good health and CMV-seronegative. CDR3 protein: CASSERGADNEQFF. The CDR3 DNA reads as TGTGCCAGCAGTGAACGTGGGGCGGACAATGAGCAGTTCTTC.